The 16 T cell receptor beta chains given below trace back to one sample, sequenced in a study of blood T cell repertoires in COVID-19. Using immunoSEQ multiplex PCR, the repertoire was profiled, and TCRdb retains in-frame clones only, with some absent. Of 300,000 to 350,000 clones listed, over 80% were seen once; the top ten hold just under 9%. The sample taken for sequencing was PBMCs or T cells enriched from blood (not recorded which). These receptors were collected from a young woman who had recovered from COVID-19.

This chain links TRBV7-9 with TRBJ2-5, with 14 nucleotides matching TRBD2. The CDR3 sequence is 13 residues long. CDR1 is SEHNR and CDR2 is FQNEAQ in the germline V gene (reference sequence). The V gene end was trimmed by 8 bases and the J gene end by 4 bases; junction bases not matched to a gene: 0. CDR3 loop: CASGTSGGETQYF. The CDR3 nucleotides read TGTGCCAGCGGGACTAGCGGGGGAGAGACCCAGTACTTC.

In the case of this clone: Different DNA sequences within this sample yield the same CDR3. V usage is TRBV28 and J usage is TRBJ1-2; 7 nucleotides agree with TRBD1. This CDR3 has 13 residues. The V gene end was trimmed by 5 bases and the J gene end by 1 base; junction bases not matched to a gene: 1. Germline lookup yields CDR1 MDHEN and CDR2 SYDVKM. The CDR3 region is CASSRQGNYGYTF. CDR3 sequence (DNA): TGTGCCAGCAGTCGACAGGGTAACTATGGCTACACCTTC.

The chain has TRBV19 and TRBJ2-5; 7 nucleotides line up with TRBD1. Germline assignment: CDR1 LNHDA and CDR2 SQIVND (reference sequence). This CDR3 has 13 residues. V dropped 3 bases and J dropped 4; count of bases not matched to a gene: 2. This CDR3 is CASSITGVETQYF. The CDR3 DNA sequence: TGTGCCAGTAGTATCACAGGGGTAGAGACCCAGTACTTC.

The gene calls are TRBV30 and TRBJ1-5; TRBD1 matches at 7 bases. The CDR3 length is 14 residues. Germline assignment: CDR1 GTSNPN and CDR2 SVGIG (reference sequence). V shed 4 bases, J shed 6 bases, and the junction held 9 bases outside the gene matches. CDR3 sequence: CAWNRGPDSQPQHF. In nucleotides, the CDR3 is TGTGCCTGGAACAGGGGTCCTGATTCTCAGCCCCAGCATTTT.

The chain has TRBV7-9 and TRBJ2-3; D not resolved. CDR1 is SEHNR, CDR2 FQNEAQ, per germline (reference sequence). V dropped 5 bases and J dropped 2 bases, with 14 bases sitting between them. The CDR3 loop spans 15 amino acids. The CDR3 loop is CASSLHQIATDTQYF. In DNA, the CDR3 is TGTGCCAGCAGCCTTCATCAGATAGCCACAGATACGCAGTATTTT.

This clone occurred once. This chain joins TRBV19 and TRBJ1-1, with D hard to call. This CDR3 is 14 amino acids long. V shed 0 bases and J shed 3 bases, with 8 bases lying between them. Germline V gene data show CDR1 as LNHDA and CDR2 as SQIVND (reference sequence). The DNA of the CDR3 is TGTGCCAGTAGTATAGATAACAGCTACACTGAAGCTTTCTTT. As protein: CASSIDNSYTEAFF. The complete variable domain, with remaining parts taken from reference TRBV19 and TRBJ1-1, reads DGGITQSPKYLFRKEGQNVTLSCEQNLNHDAMYWYRQDPGQGLRLIYYSQIVNDFQKGDIAEGYSVSREKKESFPLTVTSAQKNPTAFYLCASSIDNSYTEAFFGQGTRLTVV.

In this sample, this clone turned up once. The J gene is TRBJ1-1, the V gene TRBV6-5, with TRBD1 matching over 7 bases. Germline loops: CDR1 MNHEY, CDR2 SVGAGI. J lost 10 bases, V lost 7 bases, and 12 bases had no gene match. This CDR3 contains 13 residues. In DNA, the CDR3 is TGTGCCAGCACCCCTAGGGGGCCTCAAGGAGCTTTCTTT. Protein: CASTPRGPQGAFF.

The gene calls are TRBV28 and TRBJ2-1, with TRBD1 as a possible D gene (7 bases). Per the germline V gene, CDR1 is MDHEN and CDR2 is SYDVKM. Deletions cut 8 bases from V and 2 bases from J, with 16 bases between. The length of the CDR3 is 15 residues. CDR3 amino acids: CASVRARGAYNEQFF. In DNA form, the CDR3 reads TGTGCCAGCGTAAGGGCCAGGGGGGCCTACAATGAGCAGTTCTTC.

The J gene is TRBJ1-2, the V gene TRBV6-5, with D uncertain. Germline-derived CDR1 and CDR2 are MNHEY and SVGAGI. The CDR3 runs to 10 residues. Trimming cost V 9 bases and J 7 bases, with 9 bases left between them. CDR3 in amino acids: CASLQAGYTF. The DNA of the CDR3 is TGTGCCAGTCTTCAGGCTGGCTACACCTTC.

The V and J genes are TRBV2 and TRBJ1-1; perhaps TRBD1 as D (6 bases). Germline-derived CDR1 and CDR2 are SNHLY and FYNNEI. Trimming took 7 bases from V and 0 from J, leaving 9 bases between them. The CDR3 is made up of 13 amino acids. Here the CDR3 reads CASTRQVNTEAFF. The CDR3 DNA sequence: TGTGCCAGCACCAGACAGGTGAACACTGAAGCTTTCTTT.

The CDR3 loop is CAWSAGRLNTEAFF. CDR3 DNA: TGTGCCTGGAGTGCAGGTAGGCTGAACACTGAAGCTTTCTTT. V gene TRBV30 combines with J gene TRBJ1-1; D is ambiguous. Germline V gene lookup returns CDR1 GTSNPN and CDR2 SVGIG (reference sequence). Trimming removed 1 base at V and 0 bases at J, with 9 bases between. The CDR3 has 14 amino acids.

V gene TRBV14 combines with J gene TRBJ2-5; perhaps TRBD1 as D (5 bases). There are 18 residues in the CDR3. Germline V lookup: CDR1 SGHDN, CDR2 FVKESK. V gave up 0 bases and J gave up 0 bases, with 17 bases separating them. In DNA form, the CDR3 reads TGTGCCAGCAGCCAAGATCGTAGAAGGACATTGTACCAAGAGACCCAGTACTTC. Translating gives CASSQDRRRTLYQETQYF.

The rearrangement links TRBV5-1 to TRBJ2-5, with D possibly being TRBD2 (5 bases). V shed 6 bases and J shed 2 bases, with 14 bases lying between them. The CDR3 length is 14 residues. Germline assignment: CDR1 SGHRS and CDR2 YFSETQ. The CDR3 DNA follows: TGCGCCAGCAATAACGGGGAGCATCAAGAGACCCAGTACTTC. Its protein is CASNNGEHQETQYF.

The chain recombines TRBV30 with TRBJ2-4, with D possibly TRBD2 on 6 matching bases. Germline V gene data show CDR1 as GTSNPN and CDR2 as SVGIG (reference sequence). V lost 0 bases to trimming and J lost 8 bases, with 11 bases between them. This CDR3 has 13 amino acids. The CDR3 DNA reads TGTGCCTGGAGTGTGGGCGGAGGGTACATTCAGTACTTC. Protein sequence: CAWSVGGGYIQYF.

This chain joins TRBV5-1 and TRBJ1-1; D unresolved. The CDR3 totals 14 residues. CDR1 is SGHRS, CDR2 YFSETQ, per germline. The V gene lost 0 bases and the J gene lost 4 bases, with 10 bases spanning the gap. CDR3 region: CASSLAFLGTEAFF. The CDR3 bases are TGCGCCAGCAGCTTGGCCTTTCTCGGCACTGAAGCTTTCTTT. Supplemented by reference TRBV5-1 and TRBJ1-1, the full variable domain reads KAGVTQTPRYLIKTRGQQVTLSCSPISGHRSVSWYQQTPGQGLQFLFEYFSETQRNKGNFPGRFSGRQFSNSRSEMNVSTLELGDSALYLCASSLAFLGTEAFFGQGTRLTVV.

CDR3 sequence: CASSLSKTSNHQPQHF. In nucleotides, the CDR3 is TGTGCCAGCAGCTTATCGAAAACGTCTAACCATCAGCCCCAGCATTTT. The chain has TRBV5-6 and TRBJ1-5; D remains ambiguous. Germline CDR1 and CDR2: SGHDT and YYEEEE. The CDR3 consists of 16 residues. Trimming took 2 bases from V and 5 from J, leaving 17 bases between them.